Each of the 22 T cell receptor beta chains below was sequenced from the same sample in a study of blood T cell repertoires in COVID-19. Repertoires were generated with immunoSEQ multiplex PCR, while TCRdb's copy carries only in-frame clones and drops some. The data hold approximately 530,000 clones, with about 88% observed a single time. Sequenced input: peripheral blood. The receptor set was obtained from a woman aged 45-65 years with COVID-19, enrolled during active disease.

This chain connects TRBV5-4 to TRBJ2-1; 7 bases line up with TRBD1. Germline V CDR1 and CDR2: SGHNT, YYREEE (reference sequence). The V and J ends lost 1 base and 12 bases, in that order; junction bases with no gene match: 22. The CDR3 totals 18 residues. Here the CDR3 DNA reads TGTGCCAGCAGCTTGAGAGGGGGCCTCCACGGACTCCCAGTTGGGCAGTTCTTC. Translating gives CASSLRGGLHGLPVGQFF.

J is TRBJ1-1 and V is TRBV6-1; D perhaps matches TRBD1 (5 bases). Between the trimmed V and J ends, which lost 2 bases and 5 bases, there was a span of 12 bases. From germline, CDR1 is MNHNS and CDR2 SASEGT. This CDR3 is 14 amino acids long. CDR3: CASSEPGADTEAFF. The CDR3 DNA sequence: TGTGCCAGCAGTGAACCTGGGGCTGATACTGAAGCTTTCTTT.

The chain combines TRBV3-1 (or the pseudogene TRBV3-2) with TRBJ1-3, with D tentatively TRBD1 (6 bases). With 2 bases removed from V and 5 bases from J, the gap between germline ends came to 10 bases. CDR3 size: 14 residues. Germline V gives CDR1 LGHDT, CDR2 YNNKEL (reference sequence). The CDR3 here is CASSQLQGRNTIYF. The CDR3 DNA sequence: TGTGCCAGCAGCCAACTACAGGGTAGAAACACCATATATTTT.

This clone was counted only a few times. The V and J genes are TRBV20-1 and TRBJ1-5, with 8 bases lining up with TRBD1. Losses at the gene ends were 3 bases for V and 7 bases for J; bases not matched to a gene: 14. Germline V gene sequence: CDR1 DFQATT, CDR2 SNEGSKA (reference sequence). The CDR3 consists of 16 residues. CDR3 coding DNA: TGCAGTGCTAGTAACAGGGGGTTGTTTTCGGGCCAGCCCCAGCATTTT. This encodes CSASNRGLFSGQPQHF.

The V gene is TRBV10-1, the J gene TRBJ1-1, with D maybe TRBD1 (6 bases). Germline CDR1 WNHNN, CDR2 SYGVQD (reference sequence). This CDR3 has 14 residues. V lost 2 bases and J 11 bases, leaving 18 bases between the germline ends. The CDR3 region is CASSEGGGGYGAFF. Here the CDR3 DNA reads TGCGCCAGCAGTGAGGGGGGGGGCGGGTATGGCGCTTTCTTT.

This chain links TRBV11-2 with TRBJ2-7; D may be TRBD1 (6 bases). The CDR3 is 17 amino acids. Germline assignment: CDR1 SGHAT and CDR2 FQNNGV. Between the trimmed V and J ends, which lost 4 bases and 4 bases, there was a span of 23 bases. CDR3: CASSSRNWTALAYEQYF. DNA for the CDR3: TGTGCCAGCAGCTCACGAAACTGGACAGCCCTAGCTTACGAGCAGTACTTC.

This chain uses TRBV19 with TRBJ2-3, with 11 positions matching TRBD2. The CDR3 spans 16 residues. After removal of 6 bases from V and 0 bases from J, the junction contained 5 bases not matched to a gene. Germline-derived CDR1 and CDR2 are LNHDA and SQIVND (reference sequence). CDR3 DNA: TGTGCCAGTAGGACTAGCGGGGACCCTAGCACAGATACGCAGTATTTT. It encodes CASRTSGDPSTDTQYF. The full variable domain, with the rest looked up from reference TRBV19 and TRBJ2-3, is DGGITQSPKYLFRKEGQNVTLSCEQNLNHDAMYWYRQDPGQGLRLIYYSQIVNDFQKGDIAEGYSVSREKKESFPLTVTSAQKNPTAFYLCASRTSGDPSTDTQYFGPGTRLTVL.

The chain joins TRBV3-1 (or the pseudogene TRBV3-2) to TRBJ1-1; unclear D gene. Germline values: CDR1 LGHDT, CDR2 YNNKEL (reference sequence). The CDR3 totals 14 residues. V was pared by 4 bases and J by 7 bases, with 16 bases between. DNA of the CDR3: TGTGCCAGCAGCCCACGAGGGCGCGGAGATGAAGCTTTCTTT. Protein product: CASSPRGRGDEAFF.

J is TRBJ2-7 and V is TRBV2, with 8 bases that match TRBD1. The J segment lost 5 bases and the V segment lost 3 bases, leaving 0 bases of the junction unmatched. CDR1 SNHLY and CDR2 FYNNEI come from the germline V gene. This CDR3 comprises 12 residues. This CDR3 is CASSEDRDEQYF. The CDR3 DNA reads as TGTGCCAGCAGTGAGGACAGGGACGAGCAGTACTTC.

J is TRBJ2-3 and V is TRBV7-3; 7 nucleotides match TRBD2. J was trimmed by 3 bases and V by 2 bases; bases with no gene match: 11. CDR1 is SGHTA, CDR2 FQGTGA, per germline. The CDR3 consists of 17 residues. CDR3 sequence: CASSLALTSARTDTQYF. CDR3 DNA: TGTGCCAGCAGCTTAGCCCTAACTAGCGCGCGGACAGATACGCAGTATTTT.

V and J are TRBV30 and TRBJ1-2; D is perhaps TRBD1 (6 bases). The V and J ends lost 5 bases and 0 bases respectively, with 10 bases between them. Germline loops: CDR1 GTSNPN, CDR2 SVGIG (reference sequence). The CDR3 extends over 13 amino acids. The CDR3 protein is CAWLGGANYGYTF. The CDR3 DNA reads as TGTGCCTGGTTAGGGGGGGCTAACTATGGCTACACCTTC.

This clone was recorded once. The J gene is TRBJ1-2, the V gene TRBV28, with TRBD1 identical over 10 bases. Trimming took 5 bases from V and 6 from J; bases not matched to a gene: 6. Germline V CDR1 and CDR2: MDHEN, SYDVKM. The CDR3 loop spans 14 amino acids. CDR3 sequence: CASSLPGQGHGYTF. For the CDR3, the DNA is TGTGCCAGCAGTCTGCCGGGACAGGGGCATGGCTACACCTTC.

The rearrangement joins TRBV6-5 to TRBJ1-1; 11 bases are a match to TRBD1. The V gene end was trimmed by 6 bases and the J gene end by 5 bases; junction bases not matched to a gene: 8. Germline CDR1 MNHEY, CDR2 SVGAGI. The CDR3 consists of 15 residues. As DNA, the CDR3 is TGTGCCAGCAGCGGCTCGGGACAGGGGGTGACTGAAGCTTTCTTT. It translates to CASSGSGQGVTEAFF.

The chain uses TRBV4-2 and TRBJ1-1; unclear D gene. V lost 6 bases to trimming and J lost 6 bases, with 17 bases between them. The CDR3 runs 14 residues. Germline V gene data show CDR1 as LGHNA and CDR2 as YNFKEQ. The chain's CDR3 is CASSHYQEIPEAFF. The CDR3, as DNA: TGTGCCAGCAGTCACTATCAAGAGATACCTGAAGCTTTCTTT.

The J gene is TRBJ2-1, the V gene TRBV9; possibly TRBD2 for D (6 bases). Per germline, CDR1 SGDLS and CDR2 YYNGEE. Trimming took 0 bases from V and 7 from J, leaving 14 bases between them. The CDR3 contains 15 residues. DNA of the CDR3: TGTGCCAGCAGCGTAGCGGGGGTTCTGGGGAATGAGCAGTTCTTC. It specifies CASSVAGVLGNEQFF.

The J gene is TRBJ2-7, the V gene TRBV3-1 (or the pseudogene TRBV3-2), with unresolved D. V shed 1 base and J shed 0 bases, with 13 bases lying between them. This CDR3 is built from 16 residues. The V gene's germline CDR1 is LGHDT and CDR2 YNNKEL (reference sequence). CDR3 in amino acids: CASSQVTLSSSYEQYF. CDR3 DNA sequence: TGTGCCAGCAGCCAAGTTACCTTGTCGAGCTCCTACGAGCAGTACTTC.

The chain has TRBV28 and TRBJ2-2; 8 bases are shared with TRBD1. Germline V gene lookup returns CDR1 MDHEN and CDR2 SYDVKM. Trimming cost V 5 bases and J 3 bases; bases outside gene matches: 8. CDR3 length: 16 amino acids. Here the CDR3 reads CASSPWTGKDTGELFF. CDR3 DNA sequence: TGTGCCAGCAGTCCATGGACAGGGAAGGACACCGGGGAGCTGTTTTTT.

This clone was observed a few times. The gene calls are TRBV7-9 and TRBJ2-2, with 11 bases fitting TRBD1. J gave up 6 bases and V 1 base, and 4 bases lay outside the gene matches. Germline CDR1 reads SEHNR; CDR2 reads FQNEAQ (reference sequence). The CDR3 totals 16 residues. For the CDR3, the DNA is TGTGCCAGCAGCTTAGAACTGGGACAGGGGGCCGGGGAGCTGTTTTTT. Its protein is CASSLELGQGAGELFF.

The chain has TRBV18 and TRBJ2-3; possibly TRBD2 for D (5 bases). The germline V gene encodes CDR1 KGHSH and CDR2 LQKENI. The germline V and J ends were trimmed by 8 bases and 3 bases, with 12 bases remaining between them. The CDR3 covers 13 residues. The CDR3 region has the DNA TGTGCCAGCCGGACTCAGGAGACAGATACGCAGTATTTT. Its translation is CASRTQETDTQYF.

The rearrangement uses TRBV5-1 and TRBJ1-2, with D maybe TRBD1 (6 bases). The CDR3 runs to 15 residues. Germline lookup yields CDR1 SGHRS and CDR2 YFSETQ. V lost 4 bases to trimming and J lost 0 bases, with 13 bases between them. CDR3 DNA sequence: TGCGCCAGCAGCCCCGGACAGAGCGCTAACTATGGCTACACCTTC. Protein product: CASSPGQSANYGYTF.

The sample holds one count of this clone. This chain links TRBV30 with TRBJ2-2, with TRBD1 matching 7 bases. The CDR3 totals 19 residues. V gave up 0 bases and J gave up 0 bases; unmatched junction bases: 13. Germline values: CDR1 GTSNPN, CDR2 SVGIG (reference sequence). The CDR3 loop reads CAWSVYKGQYTANTGELFF. CDR3 nucleotides: TGTGCCTGGAGTGTATATAAGGGACAGTACACCGCGAACACCGGGGAGCTGTTTTTT.

The gene calls are TRBV5-5 and TRBJ1-4, with D perhaps TRBD1 (5 bases). The CDR3 is made up of 14 amino acids. The germline CDR1 and CDR2 sequences are SGHKS and YYEKEE (reference sequence). The V and J ends lost 2 bases and 8 bases respectively, with 13 bases between them. The CDR3 bases are TGTGCCAGCAGCTTAGACAGTTTAGAAGAAAAACTGTTTTTT. Residues: CASSLDSLEEKLFF. Full variable domain (missing parts from reference TRBV5-5 and TRBJ1-4): DAGVTQSPTHLIKTRGQQVTLRCSPISGHKSVSWYQQVLGQGPQFIFQYYEKEERGRGNFPDRFSARQFPNYSSELNVNALLLGDSALYLCASSLDSLEEKLFFGSGTQLSVL.